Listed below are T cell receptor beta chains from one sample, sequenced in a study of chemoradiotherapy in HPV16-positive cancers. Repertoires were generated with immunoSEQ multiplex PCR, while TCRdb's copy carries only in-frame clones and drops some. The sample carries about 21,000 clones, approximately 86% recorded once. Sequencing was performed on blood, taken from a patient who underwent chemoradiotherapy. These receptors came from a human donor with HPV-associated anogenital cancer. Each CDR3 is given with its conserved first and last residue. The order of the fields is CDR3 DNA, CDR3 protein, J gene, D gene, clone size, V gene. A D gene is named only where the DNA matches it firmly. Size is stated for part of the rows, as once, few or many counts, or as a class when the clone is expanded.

CDR3 DNA: TGCAGCGCTCGGGACAAACTAGCCAAAAACATTCAGTACTTC
CDR3 protein: CSARDKLAKNIQYF
J gene: TRBJ2-4
D gene: NA
clone size: few
V gene: TRBV29-1

CDR3 DNA: TGTGCCAGCAGCGTAGATAGCGGGGGGATGGAGACCCAGTACTTC
CDR3 protein: CASSVDSGGMETQYF
J gene: TRBJ2-5
D gene: TRBD2
clone size: once
V gene: TRBV9

CDR3 DNA: TGTGCCAGCAGCCCAGGGGTAAGGAGCTACGAGCAGTACTTC
CDR3 protein: CASSPGVRSYEQYF
J gene: TRBJ2-7
D gene: NA
clone size: NA
V gene: TRBV7-2

CDR3 DNA: TGTGCCAGTAGCCTGACTAGCGGGGGGGGGTCAGATACGCAGTATTTT
CDR3 protein: CASSLTSGGGSDTQYF
J gene: TRBJ2-3
D gene: TRBD2
clone size: NA
V gene: TRBV19

CDR3 DNA: TGTGCCAGCATGACGCCGGGACAGGGGACTGAAGCTTTCTTT
CDR3 protein: CASMTPGQGTEAFF
J gene: TRBJ1-1
D gene: TRBD1
clone size: NA
V gene: TRBV2

CDR3 DNA: TGCGCCAGCAGCCAAGATATTCACAGGCAAGAGACCCAGTACTTC
CDR3 protein: CASSQDIHRQETQYF
J gene: TRBJ2-5
D gene: NA
clone size: NA
V gene: TRBV4-3

CDR3 DNA: TGTGCCAGCAGCTTGGCGGCAGGTATTTGGGATCAGCCCCAGCATTTT
CDR3 protein: CASSLAAGIWDQPQHF
J gene: TRBJ1-5
D gene: NA
clone size: NA
V gene: TRBV5-8

CDR3 DNA: TGTGCCAGCAGCGTAGGGCGGAGCACCCAGTACTTC
CDR3 protein: CASSVGRSTQYF
J gene: TRBJ2-5
D gene: NA
clone size: NA
V gene: TRBV9

CDR3 DNA: TGCAGTGCCCAACCTGATACGCAGTATTTT
CDR3 protein: CSAQPDTQYF
J gene: TRBJ2-3
D gene: NA
clone size: NA
V gene: TRBV20-1

CDR3 DNA: TGTGCCAGTAGTGTCGCTAGCGGGACCGACTACAATGAGCAGTTCTTC
CDR3 protein: CASSVASGTDYNEQFF
J gene: TRBJ2-1
D gene: TRBD2
clone size: few
V gene: TRBV19

CDR3 DNA: TGTGCCTGGAGTGTACGGGGGGGTACTGGGGCCAACGTCCTGACTTTC
CDR3 protein: CAWSVRGGTGANVLTF
J gene: TRBJ2-6
D gene: TRBD2
clone size: NA
V gene: TRBV30